The 17 T cell receptor beta chains reported below all come from one sample, sequenced in a study of blood T cell repertoires in COVID-19. TCRdb's copy holds only in-frame clones and misses some; the assay was immunoSEQ multiplex PCR. Found here are 150,000 to 200,000 clones, more than 70% of them singletons; the top ten hold about 3%. The sequencing sample was made of peripheral blood. The receptors come from an elderly woman with active or convalescent COVID-19.

The chain joins TRBV5-1 to TRBJ1-1; no clear D gene. Germline lookup yields CDR1 SGHRS and CDR2 YFSETQ. The V end lost 0 bases, the J end lost 6 bases, and 15 bases lay between the germline ends. The CDR3 covers 15 residues. The CDR3, as DNA: TGCGCCAGCAGCTTGGATCCGGGAACGGCCGCTGAAGCTTTCTTT. Translating it yields CASSLDPGTAAEAFF.

V gene TRBV2 combines with J gene TRBJ2-2, with unresolved D. CDR1 is SNHLY, CDR2 FYNNEI, per germline. Trimming removed 7 bases from V and 6 bases from J, with 9 bases in between. The CDR3 is made up of 12 amino acids. The CDR3 DNA sequence: TGTGCCAGCACCGAGGTGGCCGGGGAGCTGTTTTTT. Translating it yields CASTEVAGELFF. Filled out from reference TRBV2 and TRBJ2-2, the complete variable domain reads EPEVTQTPSHQVTQMGQEVILRCVPISNHLYFYWYRQILGQKVEFLVSFYNNEISEKSEIFDDQFSVERPDGSNFTLKIRSTKLEDSAMYFCASTEVAGELFFGEGSRLTVL.

This rearrangement joins TRBV28 to TRBJ1-2; 9 bases fit TRBD1. This CDR3 has 14 amino acids. The V gene's germline CDR1 is MDHEN and CDR2 SYDVKM. The V gene end was trimmed by 5 bases and the J gene end by 8 bases; junction bases not matched to a gene: 9. The CDR3 is CASSPPGQGRGYTF. The CDR3 bases are TGTGCCAGCAGTCCGCCGGGACAGGGTAGGGGCTACACCTTC.

The chain links TRBV4-3 to TRBJ1-2; 7 bases are a match to TRBD1. Germline CDR1 is LGHNA and CDR2 is YSLEER. The V segment lost 9 bases and the J segment 5 bases; nucleotides outside the gene matches: 9. The CDR3 spans 13 residues. CDR3 sequence: CASSRDSTYGYTF. In DNA, the CDR3 is TGCGCCAGTTCTCGGGACAGCACGTATGGCTACACCTTC.

The chain joins TRBV7-8 to TRBJ1-4; D unclear. The length of the CDR3 is 16 residues. Germline V gene sequence: CDR1 SGHVS, CDR2 FQNEAQ. Deletions cut 1 base from V and 0 bases from J, with 9 bases between. The CDR3 DNA is TGTGCCAGCAGCTTAGGTGGCGGAACAACTAATGAAAAACTGTTTTTT. It encodes CASSLGGGTTNEKLFF.

This clone was seen a few times. The chain joins TRBV27 to TRBJ2-7, with TRBD2 matching over 8 bases. The CDR3 runs 15 residues. Germline trimming cut 7 bases from V and 4 bases from J; bases unmatched to any gene: 12. The germline CDR1 and CDR2 sequences are MNHEY and SMNVEV (reference sequence). This chain's CDR3 is CASKMSGGGSYEQYF. The CDR3, as DNA: TGTGCCAGCAAGATGAGCGGGGGAGGCTCGTACGAGCAGTACTTC.

The V gene is TRBV6-5, the J gene TRBJ2-1; 12 positions match TRBD1. The trim removed 5 bases at V and 12 bases at J, leaving 8 bases unmatched. This CDR3 spans 14 amino acids. Per germline, CDR1 MNHEY and CDR2 SVGAGI. The CDR3 reads CASSPGQGAGSQFF. CDR3 in DNA: TGTGCCAGCAGTCCGGGACAGGGGGCGGGATCGCAGTTCTTC.

The chain has TRBV28 and TRBJ1-5, with 7 nucleotides matching TRBD1. The junction had 7 bases not matched to a gene; V was cut back by 5 bases and J by 6 bases. CDR3 length: 14 amino acids. Germline CDR1 reads MDHEN; CDR2 reads SYDVKM. The CDR3 sequence: CASSPRTGFQPQHF. As DNA, the CDR3 is TGTGCCAGCAGTCCGAGGACAGGCTTTCAGCCCCAGCATTTT.

The CDR3 is CASRPQQGNTEAFF. The CDR3, as DNA: TGTGCCAGCAGGCCTCAGCAGGGGAACACTGAAGCTTTCTTT. This sequence joins TRBV6-5 and TRBJ1-1, with D possibly matching TRBD1 (5 bases). The germline V gene encodes CDR1 MNHEY and CDR2 SVGAGI. V was shortened by 6 bases and J by 1 base, with 12 bases between the two germline ends. This CDR3 contains 14 residues.

This sequence joins TRBV7-9 and TRBJ2-1; 13 bases map to TRBD2. V dropped 5 bases and J dropped 4; count of bases not matched to a gene: 8. Germline-derived CDR1 and CDR2 are SEHNR and FQNEAQ (reference sequence). The CDR3 is 17 residues long. For the CDR3, the DNA is TGTGCCAGCAGCCCAGAACTAGCGGGGGGGCCGTACAATGAGCAGTTCTTC. Its protein product is CASSPELAGGPYNEQFF.

The chain recombines TRBV5-1 with TRBJ1-1; D is ambiguous. This CDR3 is 13 amino acids long. Germline-derived CDR1 and CDR2 are SGHRS and YFSETQ. Deletions cut 2 bases from V and 5 bases from J, with 10 bases between. CDR3 protein: CASSLGGLTEAFF. The CDR3 DNA is TGCGCCAGCAGCTTAGGAGGGCTTACTGAAGCTTTCTTT.

This chain links TRBV28 with TRBJ1-2; possible D gene TRBD1, 6 bases. The CDR3 has 16 residues. Germline CDR1 and CDR2: MDHEN and SYDVKM. Trimming shortened V by 5 bases and J by 4 bases, and 20 bases separated the two germline ends. Here the CDR3 DNA reads TGTGCCAGCAGTGCGGTCCGGACAGTTTGGGCCTATGGCTACACCTTC. Translated, it gives CASSAVRTVWAYGYTF.

The chain joins TRBV28 to TRBJ1-1; D unresolved. The CDR3 covers 12 residues. Trimming removed 7 bases at V and 3 bases at J, with 9 bases between. Germline V gene data show CDR1 as MDHEN and CDR2 as SYDVKM. CDR3 in DNA: TGTGCCAGCATTATGAGGGACACTGAAGCTTTCTTT. It yields the protein CASIMRDTEAFF.

Concerning this clone: The same CDR3 also results from other DNA sequences found in this sample. V is TRBV5-1 and J is TRBJ2-5; maybe TRBD2 (7 bases). CDR3 size: 13 residues. Germline V gene data show CDR1 as SGHRS and CDR2 as YFSETQ. V lost 4 bases, J lost 5 bases, and 12 bases lay in between. CDR3 DNA: TGCGCCAGCAGCACACAGGGAGGGGAGACCCAGTACTTC. It encodes CASSTQGGETQYF.

This chain connects TRBV5-1 to TRBJ2-2; possible D gene TRBD1, 6 bases. This CDR3 has 14 residues. Trimming cost V 4 bases and J 8 bases, with 15 bases left between them. Germline values: CDR1 SGHRS, CDR2 YFSETQ. CDR3 residues: CASSQSQGRGELFF. The CDR3 region has the DNA TGCGCCAGCAGCCAATCACAGGGACGTGGGGAGCTGTTTTTT.

The chain couples TRBV6-1 to TRBJ2-3; 10 bases fit TRBD1. V was clipped by 3 bases and J by 3 bases; unmatched bases: 3. Per the germline V gene, CDR1 is MNHNS and CDR2 is SASEGT. The CDR3 runs 15 residues. The CDR3 sequence is CASSDRDRGTDTQYF. The CDR3 DNA reads as TGTGCCAGCAGTGATCGGGACAGGGGAACAGATACGCAGTATTTT.

Here the CDR3 DNA reads TGTGCCACCAGTGATAAGGCGGGGGGGTCAGCAGATACGCAGTATTTT. It translates to CATSDKAGGSADTQYF. The V and J genes are TRBV24-1 and TRBJ2-3; 9 bases map to TRBD2. Germline V gives CDR1 KGHDR, CDR2 SFDVKD. V shed 3 bases, J shed 4 bases, and the junction held 7 bases outside the gene matches. CDR3 size: 16 residues.